This T cell receptor beta chain stems from a study of shared clonotypes between healthy human individuals. The assay was immunoSEQ multiplex PCR, and TCRdb's table has in-frame clones only and misses some. Altogether around 2,000,000 clones are present, 85% to 95% being singletons, with the ten largest covering roughly 0.13%. Study donors comprised healthy, HIV-negative adults devoid of recent acute infection or vaccination. Comments on this clone: Antigen: not known. This sample also contains other DNA sequences that code for the same CDR3.

With V trimmed by 2 bases and J by 7 bases, 1 base remained unmatched. The germline gives CDR1 MNHEY, CDR2 SVGAGI. The CDR3 covers 12 residues. Study outcomes and limitations: In having few donors, the study represented limited genetic and exposure-history diversity.

Sequencing was performed on naive CD4+ T cells sorted from blood. Sample subset: CD45RA+ positively selected. The receptor was derived from a man in his late teens or twenties in good health. The rearrangement uses TRBV6-5 and TRBJ1-1; 7 nucleotides align to TRBD1. CDR3 DNA sequence: TGTGCCAGCAGTTACAGGGACAGTGAAGCTTTCTTT. Its translation: CASSYRDSEAFF.